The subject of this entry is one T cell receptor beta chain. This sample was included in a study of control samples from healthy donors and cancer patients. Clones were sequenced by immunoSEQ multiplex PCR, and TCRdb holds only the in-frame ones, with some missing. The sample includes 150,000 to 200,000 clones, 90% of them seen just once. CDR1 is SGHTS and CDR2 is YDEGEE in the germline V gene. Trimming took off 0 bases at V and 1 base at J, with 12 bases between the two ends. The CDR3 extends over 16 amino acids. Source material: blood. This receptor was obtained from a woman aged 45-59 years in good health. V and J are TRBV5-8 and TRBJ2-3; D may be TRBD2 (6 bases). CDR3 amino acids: CASSLVVGLGTDTQYF. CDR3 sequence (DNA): TGTGCCAGCAGCTTGGTTGTGGGACTTGGCACAGATACGCAGTATTTT.